The 27 T cell receptor beta chains reported below all come from one sample, sequenced in a study of blood T cells in healthy people across ages. Then a second PCR, running about 7 to 11 cycles, was carried out with a sample-barcoded 5' primer and a J-beta primer mix. TCRdb reanalysed the 5' RACE reads using MiXCR and keeps one entry per CDR3 protein. The profile shows roughly 800,000 distinct CDR3 sequences, under 40% of them singletons. The sequenced sample consisted of blood. Receptor source: a man aged 18 to 30 in good health.

This clonotype occurred a few times. The genes are TRBV9 and TRBJ2-3, with 8 bases lining up with TRBD2. The CDR3 length is 16 residues. From germline, CDR1 is SGDLS and CDR2 YYNGEE. J was trimmed by 2 bases and V by 0 bases; bases with no gene match: 5. This CDR3 is CASSVASGGLTDTQYF. CDR3 nucleotide sequence: TGTGCCAGCAGCGTAGCCAGCGGGGGCCTCACAGATACGCAGTATTTT.

There are a few counts of this clonotype. V and J are TRBV12-3 or TRBV12-4 and TRBJ1-1, with D tentatively TRBD1 (6 bases). The CDR3 is 18 residues long. Trimming took 0 bases from V and 7 from J, leaving 24 bases between them. In DNA, the CDR3 is TGTGCCAGCAGTTTAGCTAGAATGGACAGAACTCGATATATTGAAGCTTTCTTT. Protein: CASSLARMDRTRYIEAFF.

The genes are TRBV6-5 and TRBJ1-5; D is unclear. The V end was cut by 5 bases, the J end by 7 bases, with 15 bases between. The CDR3 sequence is 14 residues long. Germline CDR1 reads MNHEY; CDR2 reads SVGAGI. This chain's CDR3 is CASSEVAAKQPQHF. The CDR3 coding sequence is TGTGCCAGCAGTGAGGTGGCAGCGAAGCAGCCCCAGCATTTT.

Only a few counts were recorded for this clonotype. The genes are TRBV18 and TRBJ2-4; 7 bases align to TRBD2. Looked up from germline, CDR1 is KGHSH and CDR2 is LQKENI. CDR3 length: 17 residues. V lost 0 bases to trimming and J lost 8 bases; unmatched junction nucleotides: 13. For the CDR3, the DNA is TGTGCCAGCTCACCACCCAGGACTAGAGGTGTTTGGGACATTCAGTACTTC. It codes for CASSPPRTRGVWDIQYF. The entire variable domain, with the rest obtained from reference TRBV18 and TRBJ2-4, is as follows: NAGVMQNPRHLVRRRGQEARLRCSPMKGHSHVYWYRQLPEEGLKFMVYLQKENIIDESGMPKERFSAEFPKEGPSILRIQQVVRGDSAAYFCASSPPRTRGVWDIQYFGAGTRLSVL.

This rearrangement joins TRBV20-1 to TRBJ1-6; 7 nucleotides agree with TRBD1. The length of the CDR3 is 13 residues. With 5 bases clipped from V and 8 bases from J, the junction kept 6 bases outside the gene matches. The germline gives CDR1 DFQATT, CDR2 SNEGSKA (reference sequence). The CDR3 DNA reads TGCAGTGCTCAGGGACAGCCCCATTCACCCCTCCACTTT. The encoded protein is CSAQGQPHSPLHF.

DNA of the CDR3: TGTGCCAGCAGTGGTATTGACGGGGAGCTGTTTTTT. Translation: CASSGIDGELFF. This chain links TRBV6-2 or TRBV6-3 with TRBJ2-2; D is undetermined. V shed 5 bases and J shed 7 bases, with 8 bases lying between them. The length of the CDR3 is 12 residues. Per germline, CDR1 MNHEY and CDR2 SVGEGT.

This clonotype has a count of ten or more. This chain links TRBV20-1 with TRBJ1-2; unclear D gene. This CDR3 spans 14 amino acids. Trimming took 6 bases from V and 8 from J, leaving 22 bases between them. Germline V gene lookup returns CDR1 DFQATT and CDR2 SNEGSKA (reference sequence). This CDR3 reads CSAGSRVQSGGYTF. DNA of the CDR3: TGCAGTGCCGGTTCCCGGGTTCAATCGGGCGGCTACACCTTC.

CDR3 coding DNA: TGCAGTGCTAAGGAGGGGGTCACCGGGGAGCTGTTTTTT. As protein: CSAKEGVTGELFF. The J gene is TRBJ2-2, the V gene TRBV20-1; either TRBD1 or TRBD2 may fit D (6 bases each). CDR3 length: 13 amino acids. V lost 4 bases to trimming and J lost 4 bases, with 10 bases between them. The germline V gene encodes CDR1 DFQATT and CDR2 SNEGSKA (reference sequence).

Turning to this clonotype: A much larger clone differs from this one at a single base, so this may be a read error. The chain has TRBV4-3 and TRBJ2-1; D tentatively fits TRBD1 or TRBD2 (7 bases each). The CDR3 has 16 amino acids. V lost 1 base to trimming and J lost 9 bases, with 19 bases between them. Germline CDR1 is LGHNA and CDR2 is YSLEER. The DNA of the CDR3 is TGCGCCAGCAGCCAAGGGACTAGGGACAGTCGAGGTGAGCAGTTCTTC. This sequence encodes CASSQGTRDSRGEQFF.

The V and J genes are TRBV7-2 and TRBJ1-1; perhaps TRBD1 as D (5 bases). Trimming shortened V by 5 bases and J by 7 bases, and 17 bases separated the two germline ends. Germline loops: CDR1 SGHTA, CDR2 FQGNSA. The CDR3 extends over 14 amino acids. The CDR3 DNA is TGTGCCAGCAGCCTCGTATTTGGGACGGGTGAAGCTTTCTTT. This codes for CASSLVFGTGEAFF.

In this sample, this clonotype turned up once. The V gene is TRBV29-1, the J gene TRBJ2-1; D not certain. Germline-derived CDR1 and CDR2 are SQVTM and ANQGSEA. The CDR3 totals 13 residues. Trimming shortened V by 7 bases and J by 2 bases, and 12 bases separated the two germline ends. The CDR3 sequence: CSGVGAAYNEQFF. As DNA, the CDR3 is TGCAGCGGTGTTGGCGCGGCCTACAATGAGCAGTTCTTC.

The CDR3 loop reads CASTASQRGYNEQFF. CDR3 in DNA: TGTGCCAGCACCGCTAGCCAGCGGGGGTACAATGAGCAGTTCTTC. The chain carries TRBV6-5 and TRBJ2-1; TRBD2 aligns across 8 bases. V trimming: 7 bases; J trimming: 4 bases; junction bases outside the gene matches: 9. CDR3 length: 15 amino acids. The germline V gene encodes CDR1 MNHEY and CDR2 SVGAGI.

This clonotype was recorded at least ten times. The V gene is TRBV10-3, the J gene TRBJ2-1, with D unclear. Trimming took 2 bases from V and 5 from J, leaving 7 bases between them. Germline values: CDR1 ENHRY, CDR2 SYGVKD. This CDR3 is built from 13 residues. The CDR3 here is CAISERRDNEQFF. DNA of the CDR3: TGTGCCATCAGTGAGCGACGGGACAATGAGCAGTTCTTC.

V is TRBV2 and J is TRBJ1-6, with D perhaps matching TRBD1 (5 bases). V lost 9 bases to trimming and J lost 9 bases, with 12 bases between them. CDR1 and CDR2 (germline): SNHLY, FYNNEI. This CDR3 region has 12 residues. CDR3 sequence: CAREGAGSPLHF. The CDR3 DNA reads as TGTGCCAGAGAAGGGGCGGGTTCACCCCTCCACTTT.

In its sample, this clonotype was seen a few times. This chain connects TRBV27 to TRBJ2-3; TRBD2 agrees at 9 bases. The CDR3 is 18 residues long. In germline, CDR1 is MNHEY, CDR2 SMNVEV (reference sequence). Trimming took 0 bases from V and 4 from J; bases not matched to a gene: 11. CDR3: CASSLSSGGSTYADTQYF. As DNA, the CDR3 is TGTGCCAGCAGTTTATCTAGCGGGGGCTCGACGTATGCAGATACGCAGTATTTT.

This chain joins TRBV20-1 and TRBJ1-2; 7 positions agree with TRBD1. CDR1 and CDR2 (germline): DFQATT, SNEGSKA (reference sequence). There are 14 residues in the CDR3. CDR3 nucleotides: TGCAGCGGACAGGCTAGAGAGGGCGACTATGGCTACACCTTC. As protein: CSGQAREGDYGYTF.

The V and J genes are TRBV5-1 and TRBJ1-1, with TRBD1 matching 7 bases. Trimming cost V 4 bases and J 1 base; bases outside gene matches: 4. The CDR3 runs 14 residues. The V gene's germline CDR1 is SGHRS and CDR2 YFSETQ. The CDR3 bases are TGCGCCAGCAGCCCGACAGGGACGAACACTGAAGCTTTCTTT. Protein product: CASSPTGTNTEAFF.

The gene calls are TRBV20-1 and TRBJ2-5; TRBD1 might be the D (5 bases). CDR1 DFQATT and CDR2 SNEGSKA come from the germline V gene (reference sequence). Trimming took off 3 bases at V and 5 bases at J, with 16 bases between the two ends. This CDR3 is 14 amino acids long. CDR3 amino acids: CSASTLKAGETQYF. The CDR3 coding sequence is TGCAGTGCTAGTACACTTAAGGCAGGGGAGACCCAGTACTTC.

Concerning this clonotype itself: Sequence at one end of the junction differs from germline and may be a read error. The CDR3 reads CVSSLQATSYTF. CDR3 coding DNA: TGTGTCAGCAGTTTACAGGCTACGAGCTACACCTTC. The V call is TRBV12-3 or TRBV12-4, the J call TRBJ1-2, with D possibly TRBD1 on 5 matching bases. The CDR3 consists of 12 residues.

The sample holds a few counts of this clonotype. V gene TRBV6-2 or TRBV6-3 combines with J gene TRBJ2-1; 7 nucleotides match TRBD2. The CDR3 spans 14 residues. The germline gives CDR1 MNHEY, CDR2 SVGEGT. V lost 0 bases, J lost 11 bases, and 7 bases stayed unmatched. The DNA of the CDR3 is TGTGCCAGCAGTTACTCGGGGGGGTATGGTAAGCAGTTCTTC. It codes for CASSYSGGYGKQFF.

The V call is TRBV19, the J call TRBJ2-3; the D gene is possibly TRBD2 (6 bases). Germline-derived CDR1 and CDR2 are LNHDA and SQIVND (reference sequence). CDR3 length: 15 residues. Trimming shortened V by 7 bases and J by 0 bases, and 14 bases separated the two germline ends. This CDR3 reads CASTQLASSTDTQYF. The CDR3 coding sequence is TGTGCCAGTACCCAACTAGCCTCCAGCACAGATACGCAGTATTTT.

This chain joins TRBV5-1 and TRBJ2-5, with D maybe TRBD1 (6 bases). Germline V gene sequence: CDR1 SGHRS, CDR2 YFSETQ. Trimming removed 2 bases from V and 5 bases from J, with 16 bases in between. This CDR3 contains 15 residues. The CDR3 bases are TGCGCCAGCAGCTTCTCAGGCACTCAGGGGGAGACCCAGTACTTC. Translation: CASSFSGTQGETQYF.

This clonotype was observed a few times. This chain connects TRBV7-3 to TRBJ2-7; no reliable D call. This CDR3 region has 15 residues. Looked up from germline, CDR1 is SGHTA and CDR2 is FQGTGA. Trimming stripped 5 bases from V and 0 bases from J, with 14 bases between. CDR3 bases: TGTGCCAGCAGCCCCCCCGCTAGAACCTCCTACGAGCAGTACTTC. This codes for CASSPPARTSYEQYF.

This clonotype has only a few counts. The CDR3 is CASSFPGLPAPEQFF. For the CDR3, the DNA is TGCGCCAGCAGCTTCCCGGGACTCCCCGCCCCTGAGCAGTTCTTC. This chain uses TRBV5-1 with TRBJ2-1; D might be TRBD2 (6 bases). The CDR3 loop spans 15 amino acids. The germline CDR1 and CDR2 sequences are SGHRS and YFSETQ. V lost 2 bases and J 9 bases, leaving 18 bases between the germline ends.

This chain uses TRBV20-1 with TRBJ1-1; D uncertain. In germline, CDR1 is DFQATT, CDR2 SNEGSKA (reference sequence). The CDR3 has 12 residues. Trimming took 3 bases from V and 1 from J, leaving 6 bases between them. The CDR3 coding sequence is TGCAGTGCTAGTCCCGGGAACACTGAAGCTTTCTTT. This codes for CSASPGNTEAFF.

This clonotype has a count of ten or more. CDR3 sequence (DNA): TGTGCCAGCAGTCCAAGGACAGGGCTTTGGTATGGCTACACCTTC. As protein: CASSPRTGLWYGYTF. The gene calls are TRBV25-1 and TRBJ1-2; 8 nucleotides agree with TRBD1. Germline V gene sequence: CDR1 MGHDK, CDR2 SYGVNS. J gave up 5 bases and V 5 bases, and 10 bases lay outside the gene matches. There are 15 residues in the CDR3.

This chain links TRBV20-1 with TRBJ1-4; D ambiguous. The CDR3 covers 14 residues. Trimming removed 2 bases from V and 0 bases from J, with 7 bases in between. In germline, CDR1 is DFQATT, CDR2 SNEGSKA (reference sequence). The CDR3 DNA reads TGCAGTGCTAGACCCCCCGCAACTAATGAAAAACTGTTTTTT. Residues: CSARPPATNEKLFF.